This TCR beta chain emerged from a study of blood T cells in healthy people across ages. About the research overall: About one barcoded beta molecule per two T cells came from capture by template switching.

In its sample, this clonotype was seen a few times. With a J-beta primer mix and a sample-barcoded 5' primer, a second PCR ran roughly 7 to 11 cycles. A 12-random-nucleotide template-switch adaptor tagged each cDNA molecule. Every individual sample yielded 3 million or more paired-end reads (each containing CDR3). TCRdb reanalysed the 5' RACE reads using MiXCR and keeps one entry per CDR3 protein. Altogether under 2,000,000 distinct CDR3 sequences are present, roughly 50% being singletons, with the ten largest covering roughly 2.1%. The CDR3 runs to 14 residues. Germline V CDR1 and CDR2: SGHTA, FQGNSA. Trimming took 5 bases from V and 1 from J, leaving 12 bases between them.

V usage is TRBV7-2 and J usage is TRBJ2-7; D unclear. Sequences were obtained from blood. The sequence derives from a woman between 40 and 55 years old in good health. CDR3 protein: CASSAQDGSYEQYF. The CDR3 DNA reads as TGTGCCAGCAGCGCCCAGGACGGGTCCTACGAGCAGTACTTC.